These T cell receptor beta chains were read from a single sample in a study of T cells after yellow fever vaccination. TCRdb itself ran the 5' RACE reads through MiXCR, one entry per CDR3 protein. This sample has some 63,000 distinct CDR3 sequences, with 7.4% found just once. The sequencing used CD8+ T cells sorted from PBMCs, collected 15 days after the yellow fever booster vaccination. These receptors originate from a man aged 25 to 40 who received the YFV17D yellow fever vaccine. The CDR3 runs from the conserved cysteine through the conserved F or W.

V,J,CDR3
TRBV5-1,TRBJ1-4,CASSLGSVGLEKLFF
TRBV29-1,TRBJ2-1,CSVDGLETGSRGEQFF
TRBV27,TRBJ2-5,CASSFGTSGQETQYF
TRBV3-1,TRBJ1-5,CASSQDLGSNQPQHF
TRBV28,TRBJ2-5,CASSSVPGQETQYF
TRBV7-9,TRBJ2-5,CASSYTSGIETQYF
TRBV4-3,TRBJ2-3,CASSQDWVSGSTDTQYF
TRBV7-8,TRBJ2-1,CASSLAGLQSYNEQFF
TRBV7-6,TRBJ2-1,CASSATPYNEQFF
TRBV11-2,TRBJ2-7,CASSHYLVGLGTGPSYEQYF
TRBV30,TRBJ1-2,CAWNEGFGYTF
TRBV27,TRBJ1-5,CASSLLANNQPQHF
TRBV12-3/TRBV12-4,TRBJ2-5,CASSLSLQGPWQETQYF
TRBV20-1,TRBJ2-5,CSAHMGTQYF
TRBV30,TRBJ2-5,CAWERGPTQYF
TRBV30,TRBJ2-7,CAWSARLAGSYEQYF
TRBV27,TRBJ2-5,CASSFSGSQETQYF
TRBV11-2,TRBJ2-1,CASSLEYDRYGTSGMFNEQFF
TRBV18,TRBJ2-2,CASSPKDDTTGELFF